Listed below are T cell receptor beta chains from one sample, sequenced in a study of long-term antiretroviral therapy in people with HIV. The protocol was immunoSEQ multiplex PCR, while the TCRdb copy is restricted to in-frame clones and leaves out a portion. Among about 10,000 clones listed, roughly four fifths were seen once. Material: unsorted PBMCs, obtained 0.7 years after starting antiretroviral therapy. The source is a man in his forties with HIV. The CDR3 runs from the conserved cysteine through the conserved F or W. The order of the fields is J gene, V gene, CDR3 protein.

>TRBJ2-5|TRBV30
CACPGGYGQETQYF
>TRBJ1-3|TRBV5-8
CASSLVLGSSGNTIYF
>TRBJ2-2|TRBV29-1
CSVANTGELFF
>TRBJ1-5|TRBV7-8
CASSYGPRGGQPQHF
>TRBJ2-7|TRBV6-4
CASERLQAGTEVSSYEQYF
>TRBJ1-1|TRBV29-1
CSVELQAEAFF
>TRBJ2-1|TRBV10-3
CASTASSYNEQFF
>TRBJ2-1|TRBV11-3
CASSLAGDEQFF
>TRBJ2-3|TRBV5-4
CASSFSVSSFDTQYF
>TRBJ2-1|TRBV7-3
CASSLYPIAGEGGQFF
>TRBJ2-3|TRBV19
CASTEELAGGRNTQYF
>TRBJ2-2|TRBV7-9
CASSHPRREVTGELFF
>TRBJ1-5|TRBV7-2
CASSLGTGVQPQHF
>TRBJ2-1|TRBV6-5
CASHGGNEQFF